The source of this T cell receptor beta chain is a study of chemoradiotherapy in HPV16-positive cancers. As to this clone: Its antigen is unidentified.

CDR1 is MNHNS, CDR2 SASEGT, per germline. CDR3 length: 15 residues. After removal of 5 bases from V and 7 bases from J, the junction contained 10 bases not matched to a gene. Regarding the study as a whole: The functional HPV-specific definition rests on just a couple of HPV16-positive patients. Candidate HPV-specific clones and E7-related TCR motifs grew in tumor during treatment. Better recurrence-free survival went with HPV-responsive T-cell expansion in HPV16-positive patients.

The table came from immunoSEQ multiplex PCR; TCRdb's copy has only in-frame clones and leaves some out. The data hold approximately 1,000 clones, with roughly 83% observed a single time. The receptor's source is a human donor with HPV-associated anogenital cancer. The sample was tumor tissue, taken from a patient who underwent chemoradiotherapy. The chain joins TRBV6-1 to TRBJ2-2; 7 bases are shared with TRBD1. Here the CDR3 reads CASSMETGYSGELFF. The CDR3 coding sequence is TGTGCCAGCAGTATGGAGACAGGGTATAGCGGGGAGCTGTTTTTT.